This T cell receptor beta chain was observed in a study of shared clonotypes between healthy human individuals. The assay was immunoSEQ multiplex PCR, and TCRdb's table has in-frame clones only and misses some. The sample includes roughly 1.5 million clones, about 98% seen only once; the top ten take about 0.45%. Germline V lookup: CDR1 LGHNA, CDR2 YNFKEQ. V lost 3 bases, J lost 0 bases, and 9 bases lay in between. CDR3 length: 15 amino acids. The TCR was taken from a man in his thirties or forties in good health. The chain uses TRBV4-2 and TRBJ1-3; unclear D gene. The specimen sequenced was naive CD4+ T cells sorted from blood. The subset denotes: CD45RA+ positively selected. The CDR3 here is CASSHDQTSGNTIYF. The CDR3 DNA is TGTGCCAGCAGCCATGACCAAACCTCTGGAAACACCATATATTTT.